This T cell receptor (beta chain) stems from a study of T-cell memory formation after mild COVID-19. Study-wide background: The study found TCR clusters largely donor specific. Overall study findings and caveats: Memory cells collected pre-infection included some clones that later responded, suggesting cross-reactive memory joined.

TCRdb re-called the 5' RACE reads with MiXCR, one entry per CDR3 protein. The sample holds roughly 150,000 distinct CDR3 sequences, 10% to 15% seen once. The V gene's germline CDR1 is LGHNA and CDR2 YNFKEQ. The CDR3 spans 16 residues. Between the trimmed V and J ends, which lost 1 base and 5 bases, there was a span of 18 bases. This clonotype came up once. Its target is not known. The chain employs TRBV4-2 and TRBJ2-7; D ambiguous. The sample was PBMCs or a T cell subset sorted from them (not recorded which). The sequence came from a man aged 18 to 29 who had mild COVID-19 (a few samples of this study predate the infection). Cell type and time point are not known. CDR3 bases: TGTGCCAGCAGCCAAGTGATCGCAGTGTGGGATCACGAGCAGTACTTC. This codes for CASSQVIAVWDHEQYF.